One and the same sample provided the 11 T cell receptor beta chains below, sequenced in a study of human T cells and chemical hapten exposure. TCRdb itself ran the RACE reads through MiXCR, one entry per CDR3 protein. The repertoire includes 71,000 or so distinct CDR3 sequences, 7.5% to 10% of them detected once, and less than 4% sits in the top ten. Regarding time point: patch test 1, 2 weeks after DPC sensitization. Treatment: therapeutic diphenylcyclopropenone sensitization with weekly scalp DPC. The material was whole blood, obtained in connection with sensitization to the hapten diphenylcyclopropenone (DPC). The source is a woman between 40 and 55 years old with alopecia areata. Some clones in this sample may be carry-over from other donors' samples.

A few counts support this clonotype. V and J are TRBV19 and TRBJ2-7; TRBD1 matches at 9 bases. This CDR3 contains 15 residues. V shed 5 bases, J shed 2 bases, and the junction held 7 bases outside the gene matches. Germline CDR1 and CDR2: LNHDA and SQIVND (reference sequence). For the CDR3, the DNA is TGTGCCAGTAGTTCCGGACAGGGGAGGGCCTACGAGCAGTACTTC. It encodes CASSSGQGRAYEQYF.

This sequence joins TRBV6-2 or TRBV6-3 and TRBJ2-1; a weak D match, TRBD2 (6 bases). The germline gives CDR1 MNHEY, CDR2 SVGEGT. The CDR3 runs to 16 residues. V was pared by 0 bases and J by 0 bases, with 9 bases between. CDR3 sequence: CASSYSYGSSYNEQFF. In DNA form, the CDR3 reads TGTGCCAGCAGTTACTCATACGGGAGCTCCTACAATGAGCAGTTCTTC.

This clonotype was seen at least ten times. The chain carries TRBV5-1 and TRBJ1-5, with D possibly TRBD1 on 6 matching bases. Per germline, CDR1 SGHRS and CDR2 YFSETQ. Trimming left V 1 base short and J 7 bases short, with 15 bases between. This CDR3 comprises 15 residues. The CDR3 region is CASSLFPGVDQPQHF. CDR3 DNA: TGCGCCAGCAGCTTGTTCCCAGGGGTCGACCAGCCCCAGCATTTT.

The CDR3 DNA follows: TGCGCCAGCAGGAGAGAGGCCACTGAAGCTTTCTTT. This encodes CASRREATEAFF. The V and J genes are TRBV5-1 and TRBJ1-1; D not resolved. This CDR3 is 12 amino acids long. V lost 5 bases and J 4 bases, leaving 9 bases between the germline ends. In germline, CDR1 is SGHRS, CDR2 YFSETQ.

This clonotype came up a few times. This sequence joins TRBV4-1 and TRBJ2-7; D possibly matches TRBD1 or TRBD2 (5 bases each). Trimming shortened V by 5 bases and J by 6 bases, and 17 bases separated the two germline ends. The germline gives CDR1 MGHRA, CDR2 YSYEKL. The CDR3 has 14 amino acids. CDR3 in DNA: TGCGCCAGCAGCGTGGGGACGCTAGCTGCCGAGCAGTACTTC. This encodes CASSVGTLAAEQYF.

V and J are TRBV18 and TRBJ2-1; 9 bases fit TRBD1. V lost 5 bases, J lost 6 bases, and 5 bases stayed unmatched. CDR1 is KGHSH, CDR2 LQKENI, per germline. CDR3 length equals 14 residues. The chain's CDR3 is CASSTTTGGNEQFF. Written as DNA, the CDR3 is TGTGCCAGCTCAACGACGACAGGGGGCAATGAGCAGTTCTTC.

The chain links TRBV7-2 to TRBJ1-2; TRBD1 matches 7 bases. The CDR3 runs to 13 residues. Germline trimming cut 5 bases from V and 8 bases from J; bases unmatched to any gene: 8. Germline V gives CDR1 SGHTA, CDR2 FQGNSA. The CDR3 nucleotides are TGTGCCAGCAGCCTCCGAGGGACAGCGGGCTACACCTTC. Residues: CASSLRGTAGYTF.

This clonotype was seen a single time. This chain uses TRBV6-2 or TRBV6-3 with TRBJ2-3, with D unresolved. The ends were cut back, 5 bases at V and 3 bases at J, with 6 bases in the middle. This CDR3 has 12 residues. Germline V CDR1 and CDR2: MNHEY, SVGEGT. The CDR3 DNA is TGTGCCAGCAGTCGTGAAACAGATACGCAGTATTTT. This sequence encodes CASSRETDTQYF.

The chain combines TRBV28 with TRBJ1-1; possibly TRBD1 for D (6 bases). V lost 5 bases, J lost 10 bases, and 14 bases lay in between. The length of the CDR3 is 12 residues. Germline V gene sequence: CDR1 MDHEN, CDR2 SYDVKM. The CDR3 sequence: CASSTGNYRAFF. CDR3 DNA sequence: TGTGCCAGCAGTACAGGGAATTATCGAGCTTTCTTT.

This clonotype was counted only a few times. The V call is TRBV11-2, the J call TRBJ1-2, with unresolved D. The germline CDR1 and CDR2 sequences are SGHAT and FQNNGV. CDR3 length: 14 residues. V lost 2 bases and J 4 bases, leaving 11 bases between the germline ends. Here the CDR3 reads CASSLSRSLYGYTF. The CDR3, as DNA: TGTGCCAGCAGCTTATCCCGTTCCCTCTATGGCTACACCTTC.

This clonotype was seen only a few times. CDR3 protein: CASSWGGGRNSEQFF. In DNA, the CDR3 is TGCGCCAGCAGCTGGGGCGGGGGCCGTAACAGTGAGCAGTTCTTC. This rearrangement joins TRBV5-1 to TRBJ2-1; maybe TRBD2 (7 bases). Germline loops: CDR1 SGHRS, CDR2 YFSETQ. Trimming took off 3 bases at V and 9 bases at J, with 19 bases between the two ends. The CDR3 extends over 15 amino acids.